This T cell receptor (beta chain) came from a study of shared clonotypes between healthy human individuals. The study, taken as a whole, reports: Sample collection involved blood only; tissue repertoires are likely different. An effect of sequencing depth on clonotype sharing among donors was expected. Non-shared clonotypes had lower generation probabilities than clonotypes shared by all four sorted-subset donors.

The CDR3 runs 13 residues. V was pared by 6 bases and J by 7 bases, with 5 bases of the junction left unmatched. Germline V lookup: CDR1 MGHDK, CDR2 SYGVNS. Comment on this clone: Its antigen remains unidentified.

The genomic DNA of each subset was split evenly across several immunoSEQ plates. Sequencing used immunoSEQ multiplex PCR; TCRdb keeps in-frame clones, though not all of them. The table has 2 million to 2.5 million clones, 92% seen once; the top ten hold 0.37%. The material sequenced was naive CD4+ T cells from PBMCs. Subset denoted: CD45RA+ positively selected. The chain joins TRBV25-1 to TRBJ1-4; 7 nucleotides match TRBD1. This TCR was sampled from a man aged 18 to 35 in good health. Some clones in this sample may be carry-over from other donors' samples. CDR3 region: CASSYRGGEKLFF. CDR3 coding DNA: TGTGCCAGCAGCTACAGGGGAGGTGAAAAACTGTTTTTT.